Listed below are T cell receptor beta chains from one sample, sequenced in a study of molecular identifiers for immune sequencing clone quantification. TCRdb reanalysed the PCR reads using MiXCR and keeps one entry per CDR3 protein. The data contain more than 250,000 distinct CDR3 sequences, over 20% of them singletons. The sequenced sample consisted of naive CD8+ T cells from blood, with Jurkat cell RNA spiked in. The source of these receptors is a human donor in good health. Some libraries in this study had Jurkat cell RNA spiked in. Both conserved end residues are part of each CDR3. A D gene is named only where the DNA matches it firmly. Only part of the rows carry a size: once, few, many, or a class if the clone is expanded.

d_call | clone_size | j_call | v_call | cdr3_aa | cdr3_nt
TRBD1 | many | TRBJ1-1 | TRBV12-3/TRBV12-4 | CASSQGQGNTEAFF | TGTGCCAGCAGTCAGGGACAGGGGAACACTGAAGCTTTCTTT
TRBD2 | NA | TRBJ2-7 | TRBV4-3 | CASSQGRGGASYEQYF | TGCGCCAGCAGCCAGGGGCGGGGGGGGGCCTCCTACGAGCAGTACTTC
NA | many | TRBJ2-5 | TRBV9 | CASSAGPWGQETQYF | TGTGCCAGCAGCGCGGGCCCCTGGGGGCAAGAGACCCAGTACTTC
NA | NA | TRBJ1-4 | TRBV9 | CASSDQTGENEKLFF | TGTGCCAGCAGCGACCAGACAGGAGAAAATGAAAAACTGTTTTTT
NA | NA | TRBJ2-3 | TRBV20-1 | CSARDWEAGERTDTQYF | TGCAGTGCTAGAGATTGGGAAGCGGGCGAACGCACAGATACGCAGTATTTT
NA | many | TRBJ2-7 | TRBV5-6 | CASSLMDSYEQYF | TGTGCCAGCAGCCTAATGGACAGCTACGAGCAGTACTTC
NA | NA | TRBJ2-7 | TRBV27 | CASSASLAAYEQYF | TGTGCCAGCAGTGCCTCACTAGCAGCCTACGAGCAGTACTTC
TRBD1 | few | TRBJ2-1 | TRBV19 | CASRQGTGYNEQFF | TGTGCCAGTAGGCAAGGGACAGGGTACAATGAGCAGTTCTTC
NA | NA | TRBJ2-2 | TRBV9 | CASRVSDTGELFF | TGTGCCAGCCGCGTGAGCGACACCGGGGAGCTGTTTTTT
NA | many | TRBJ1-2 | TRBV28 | CASRTKQVANYGYTF | TGTGCCAGCAGAACCAAACAGGTAGCTAACTATGGCTACACCTTC